This TCR beta chain was profiled in a study of CD8+ T cells in alopecia areata. Investigators isolated RNA and reverse transcribed it into cDNA to act as the sequencing template. Some clones are missing from TCRdb's copy, which holds only in-frame ones; the method was immunoSEQ multiplex PCR. Here the sample spans 80,000 to 100,000 clones, around 40% being singletons. Documented treatment: oral pan-JAK inhibitor, 5-10 mg twice daily. In regard to this clone: Antigen specificity is unknown.

Germline V gene data show CDR1 as SGHTS and CDR2 as YDEGEE. The CDR3 covers 13 residues. V was trimmed by 3 bases and J by 6 bases, leaving 12 bases between them. Overall study results and limits: Compared with normal scalp, lesional scalp had higher clonality and more expanded CD8+ clones.

The chain links TRBV5-8 to TRBJ1-1; D not certain. This specimen was CD8+ T cells sorted from blood, taken at week 24, from a patient treated with tofacitinib. This TCR came from a human donor with alopecia areata. CDR3 DNA sequence: TGTGCCAGCAGCTCCAAGTCCCGCGCTGAAGCTTTCTTT. The encoded protein is CASSSKSRAEAFF.